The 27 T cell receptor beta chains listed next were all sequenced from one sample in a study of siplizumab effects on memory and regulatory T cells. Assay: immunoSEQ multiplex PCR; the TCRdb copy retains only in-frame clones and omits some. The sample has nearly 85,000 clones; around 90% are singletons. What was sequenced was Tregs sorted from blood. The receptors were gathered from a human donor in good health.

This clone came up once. This chain's CDR3 is CSVDRGAYGYTF. CDR3 coding DNA: TGCAGCGTTGACAGGGGGGCATATGGCTACACCTTC. The chain has TRBV29-1 and TRBJ1-2; 7 nucleotides align to TRBD1. With V trimmed by 3 bases and J by 5 bases, 3 bases remained unmatched. In germline, CDR1 is SQVTM, CDR2 ANQGSEA. The length of the CDR3 is 12 residues. The full variable domain, its missing parts supplied by reference TRBV29-1 and TRBJ1-2, is SAVISQKPSRDICQRGTSLTIQCQVDSQVTMMFWYRQQPGQSLTLIATANQGSEATYESGFVIDKFPISRPNLTFSTLTVSNMSPEDSSIYLCSVDRGAYGYTFGSGTRLTVV.

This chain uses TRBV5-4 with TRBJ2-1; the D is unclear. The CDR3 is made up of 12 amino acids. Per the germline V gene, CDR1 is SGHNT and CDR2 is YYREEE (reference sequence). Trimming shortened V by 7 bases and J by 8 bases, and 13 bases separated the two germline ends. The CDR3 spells CASGRAIDEQFF. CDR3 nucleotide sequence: TGTGCCAGCGGCCGGGCGATCGATGAGCAGTTCTTC.

CDR3 loop: CAISDRGRGGSNQPQHF. CDR3 nucleotide sequence: TGTGCCATCAGTGACAGGGGGCGAGGAGGGAGCAATCAGCCCCAGCATTTT. V usage is TRBV10-3 and J usage is TRBJ1-5; TRBD1 matches at 8 bases. Trimming took 3 bases from V and 1 from J; bases not matched to a gene: 8. Germline CDR1 ENHRY, CDR2 SYGVKD. The CDR3 is 17 amino acids.

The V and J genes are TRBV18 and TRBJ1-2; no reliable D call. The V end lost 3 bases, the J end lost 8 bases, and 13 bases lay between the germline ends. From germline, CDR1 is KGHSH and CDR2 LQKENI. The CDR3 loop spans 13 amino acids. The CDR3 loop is CASSPGPFQGYTF. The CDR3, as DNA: TGTGCCAGCTCACCCGGACCTTTTCAAGGCTACACCTTC. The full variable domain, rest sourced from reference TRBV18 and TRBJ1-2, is NAGVMQNPRHLVRRRGQEARLRCSPMKGHSHVYWYRQLPEEGLKFMVYLQKENIIDESGMPKERFSAEFPKEGPSILRIQQVVRGDSAAYFCASSPGPFQGYTFGSGTRLTVV.

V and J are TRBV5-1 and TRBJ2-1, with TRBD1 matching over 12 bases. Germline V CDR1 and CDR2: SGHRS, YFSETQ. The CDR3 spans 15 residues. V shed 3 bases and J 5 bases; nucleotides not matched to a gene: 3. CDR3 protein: CASSSGQGADNEQFF. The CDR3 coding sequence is TGCGCCAGCAGCTCGGGACAGGGGGCCGACAATGAGCAGTTCTTC.

Here the CDR3 reads CASSRQAGSGELFF. CDR3 in DNA: TGTGCCAGCAGCAGACAGGCGGGTTCCGGGGAGCTGTTTTTT. The chain couples TRBV6-4 to TRBJ2-2, with a weak D call TRBD1 (6 bases). CDR3 length: 14 residues. Germline values: CDR1 MRHNA, CDR2 SNTAGT. V lost 6 bases, J lost 6 bases, and 14 bases lay in between.

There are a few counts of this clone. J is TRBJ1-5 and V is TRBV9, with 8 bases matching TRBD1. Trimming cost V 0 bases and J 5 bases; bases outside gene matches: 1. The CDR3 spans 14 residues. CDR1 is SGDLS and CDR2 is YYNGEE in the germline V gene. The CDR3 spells CASSVGTGHQPQHF. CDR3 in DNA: TGTGCCAGCAGCGTAGGGACAGGGCATCAGCCCCAGCATTTT. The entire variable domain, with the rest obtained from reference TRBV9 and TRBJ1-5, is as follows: DSGVTQTPKHLITATGQRVTLRCSPRSGDLSVYWYQQSLDQGLQFLIQYYNGEERAKGNILERFSAQQFPDLHSELNLSSLELGDSALYFCASSVGTGHQPQHFGDGTRLSIL.

The CDR3 is CASSPLVGERNEQFF. In DNA, the CDR3 is TGTGCCAGCAGCCCCCTCGTCGGGGAGCGGAATGAGCAGTTCTTC. The chain couples TRBV4-2 to TRBJ2-1; perhaps TRBD2 as D (5 bases). CDR3 length: 15 residues. Germline CDR1 is LGHNA and CDR2 is YNFKEQ. Trimming cost V 4 bases and J 7 bases, with 17 bases left between them.

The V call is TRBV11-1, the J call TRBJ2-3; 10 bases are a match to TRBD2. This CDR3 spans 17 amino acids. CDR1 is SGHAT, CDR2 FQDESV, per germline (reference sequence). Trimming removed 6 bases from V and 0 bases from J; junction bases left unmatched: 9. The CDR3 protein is CASSQGPSGGSTDTQYF. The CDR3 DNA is TGTGCCAGCAGTCAGGGCCCTAGCGGGGGTAGCACAGATACGCAGTATTTT.

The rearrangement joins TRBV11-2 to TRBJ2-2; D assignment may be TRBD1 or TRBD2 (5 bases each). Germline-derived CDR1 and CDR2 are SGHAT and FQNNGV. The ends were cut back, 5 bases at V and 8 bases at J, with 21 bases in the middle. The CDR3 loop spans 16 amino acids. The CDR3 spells CASSPVEGPSGGELFF. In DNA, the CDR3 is TGTGCCAGCAGCCCCGTAGAGGGACCGTCGGGGGGGGAGCTGTTTTTT.

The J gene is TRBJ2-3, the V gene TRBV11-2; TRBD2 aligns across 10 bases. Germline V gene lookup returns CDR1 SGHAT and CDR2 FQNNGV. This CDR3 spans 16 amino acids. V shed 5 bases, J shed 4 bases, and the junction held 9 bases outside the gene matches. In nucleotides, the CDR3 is TGTGCCAGCAGCCCCTGGGAGCGGGGGGGCTCAGATACGCAGTATTTT. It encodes CASSPWERGGSDTQYF.

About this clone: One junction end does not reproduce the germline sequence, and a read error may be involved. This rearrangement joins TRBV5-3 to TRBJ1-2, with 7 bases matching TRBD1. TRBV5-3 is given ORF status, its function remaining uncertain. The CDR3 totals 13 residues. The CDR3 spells CASSLRQGDGYTF. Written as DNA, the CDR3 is TGTGCCAGCAGCTTGAGGCAGGGGGATGGCTACACCTTC.

The CDR3 region is CASSQEGAGALSYEQYF. As DNA, the CDR3 is TGTGCCAGCAGCCAAGAGGGCGCGGGGGCCCTCTCCTACGAGCAGTACTTC. The chain employs TRBV4-2 and TRBJ2-7, with a tentative D call TRBD2 (7 bases). Trimming left V 0 bases short and J 0 bases short, with 15 bases between. CDR1 LGHNA and CDR2 YNFKEQ come from the germline V gene. The CDR3 loop spans 17 amino acids.

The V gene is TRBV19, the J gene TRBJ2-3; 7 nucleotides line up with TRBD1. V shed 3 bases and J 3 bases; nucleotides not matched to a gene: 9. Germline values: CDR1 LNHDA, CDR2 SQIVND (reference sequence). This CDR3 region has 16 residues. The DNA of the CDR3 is TGTGCCAGTAGTATTCGCCAGGGGGTCCGGACAGATACGCAGTATTTT. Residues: CASSIRQGVRTDTQYF. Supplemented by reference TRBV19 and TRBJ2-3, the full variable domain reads DGGITQSPKYLFRKEGQNVTLSCEQNLNHDAMYWYRQDPGQGLRLIYYSQIVNDFQKGDIAEGYSVSREKKESFPLTVTSAQKNPTAFYLCASSIRQGVRTDTQYFGPGTRLTVL.

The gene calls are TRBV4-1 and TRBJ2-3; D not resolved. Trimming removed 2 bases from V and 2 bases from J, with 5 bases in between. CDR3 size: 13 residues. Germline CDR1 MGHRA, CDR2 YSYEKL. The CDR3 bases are TGCGCCAGCAGCCAACCAGACACAGATACGCAGTATTTT. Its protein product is CASSQPDTDTQYF.

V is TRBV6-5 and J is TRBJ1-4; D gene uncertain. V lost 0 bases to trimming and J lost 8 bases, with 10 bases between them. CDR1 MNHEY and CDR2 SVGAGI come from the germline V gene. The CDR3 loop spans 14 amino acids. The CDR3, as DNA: TGTGCCAGCAGTTACTCACAATTCGGCGAAAAACTGTTTTTT. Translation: CASSYSQFGEKLFF.

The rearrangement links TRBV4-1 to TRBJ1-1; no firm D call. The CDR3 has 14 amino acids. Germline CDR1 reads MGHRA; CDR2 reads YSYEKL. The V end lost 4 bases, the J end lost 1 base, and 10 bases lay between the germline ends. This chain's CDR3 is CASSRARRNTEAFF. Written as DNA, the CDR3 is TGCGCCAGCAGCCGGGCGAGGCGGAACACTGAAGCTTTCTTT.

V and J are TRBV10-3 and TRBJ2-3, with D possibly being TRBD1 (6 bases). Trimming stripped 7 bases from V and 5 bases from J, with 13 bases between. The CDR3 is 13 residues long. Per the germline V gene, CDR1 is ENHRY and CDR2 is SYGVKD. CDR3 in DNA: TGTGCCATCACGGGGACAAAGGGAGATACGCAGTATTTT. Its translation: CAITGTKGDTQYF.

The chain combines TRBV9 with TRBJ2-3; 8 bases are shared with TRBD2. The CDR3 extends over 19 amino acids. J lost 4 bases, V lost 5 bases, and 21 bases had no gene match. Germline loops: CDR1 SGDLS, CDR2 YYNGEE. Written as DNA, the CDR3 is TGTGCCAGCAGAGGAGAGGGGTATCGGGGACTAGGGTCATCAGATACGCAGTATTTT. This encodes CASRGEGYRGLGSSDTQYF.

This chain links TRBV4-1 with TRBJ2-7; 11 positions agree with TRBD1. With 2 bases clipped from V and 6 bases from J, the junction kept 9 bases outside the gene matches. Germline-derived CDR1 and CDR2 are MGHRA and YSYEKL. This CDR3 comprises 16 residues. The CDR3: CASSQFPGQGVLEQYF. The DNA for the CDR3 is TGCGCCAGCAGCCAATTTCCGGGACAGGGGGTTCTCGAGCAGTACTTC.

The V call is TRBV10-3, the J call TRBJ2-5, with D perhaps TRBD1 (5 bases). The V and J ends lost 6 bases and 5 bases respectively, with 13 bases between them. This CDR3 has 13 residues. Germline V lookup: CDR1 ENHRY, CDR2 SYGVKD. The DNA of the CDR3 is TGTGCCATCAGCCTAGGGGAAGGGGAGACCCAGTACTTC. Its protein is CAISLGEGETQYF.

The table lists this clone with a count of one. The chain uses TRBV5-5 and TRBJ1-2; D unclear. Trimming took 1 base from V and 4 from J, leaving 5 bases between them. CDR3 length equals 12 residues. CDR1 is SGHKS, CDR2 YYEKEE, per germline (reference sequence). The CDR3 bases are TGTGCCAGCAGCTTGAACGTCTATGGCTACACCTTC. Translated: CASSLNVYGYTF.

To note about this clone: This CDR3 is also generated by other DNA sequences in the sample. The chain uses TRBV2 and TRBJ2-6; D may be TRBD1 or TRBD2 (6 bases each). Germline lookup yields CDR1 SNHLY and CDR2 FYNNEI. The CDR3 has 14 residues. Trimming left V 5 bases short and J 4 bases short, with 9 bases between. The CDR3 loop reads CASSRGAGANVLTF. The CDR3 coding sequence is TGTGCCAGCAGTAGGGGGGCCGGGGCCAACGTCCTGACTTTC.

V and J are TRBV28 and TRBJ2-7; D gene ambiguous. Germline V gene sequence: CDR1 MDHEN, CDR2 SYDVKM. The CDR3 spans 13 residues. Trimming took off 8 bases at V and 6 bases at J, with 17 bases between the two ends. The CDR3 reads CASPLPHPSEQYF. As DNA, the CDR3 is TGTGCCAGCCCACTCCCCCATCCTAGCGAGCAGTACTTC.

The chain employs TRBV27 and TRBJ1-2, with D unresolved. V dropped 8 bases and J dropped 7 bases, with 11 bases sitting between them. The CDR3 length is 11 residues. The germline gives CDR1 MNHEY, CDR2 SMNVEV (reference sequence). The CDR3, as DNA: TGTGCCAGCGGGTTTGGTCTTGGCTACACCTTC. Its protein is CASGFGLGYTF.

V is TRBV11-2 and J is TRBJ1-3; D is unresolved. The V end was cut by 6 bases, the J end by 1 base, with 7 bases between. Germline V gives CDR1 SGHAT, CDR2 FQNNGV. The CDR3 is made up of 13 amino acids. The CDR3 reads CASRPASGNTIYF. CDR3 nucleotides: TGTGCCAGCAGACCAGCATCTGGAAACACCATATATTTT.

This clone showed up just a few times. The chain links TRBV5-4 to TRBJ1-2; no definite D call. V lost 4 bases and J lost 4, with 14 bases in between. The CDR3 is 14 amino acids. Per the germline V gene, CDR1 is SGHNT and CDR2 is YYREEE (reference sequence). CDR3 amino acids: CASSTPAGLYGYTF. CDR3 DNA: TGTGCCAGCAGCACCCCCGCAGGCCTCTATGGCTACACCTTC.